The T cell receptor (beta chain) described here comes from a study of T-cell reconstitution after alpha-beta-depleted transplantation in children. Study-wide findings and caveats: It was surviving recipient T cells and thymic progenitors that gave some patients high TCRbeta diversity at day 60. One year post-transplant, T-cell counts and diversity were largely derived from T cells produced anew. It was reported that alpha-beta T cells came from several hundred expanded graft clones (about two months after transplant).

Unique molecular identifiers were incorporated when the TCRbeta library was constructed. In TCRdb, the PCR reads were re-called with MiXCR into one record per CDR3 protein. Of about 540,000 distinct CDR3 sequences in the sample, approximately 30% were seen once. The table lists this clonotype with a few counts. Antigen: not known. The CDR3 has 15 amino acids. Deletions cut 0 bases from V and 0 bases from J, with 9 bases between. CDR1 is MGHRA and CDR2 is YSYEKL in the germline V gene. The V and J genes are TRBV4-1 and TRBJ2-7, with TRBD1 as a possible D gene (6 bases). The receptor was derived from a boy in the first two years of life with Wiskott-Aldrich syndrome, due to receive a stem cell transplant. The sequencing used PBMCs, collected before TCRalphabeta/CD19-depleted stem cell transplant. CDR3 in DNA: TGCGCCAGCAGCCAAGATCAGGGGAGCTCCTACGAGCAGTACTTC. Protein product: CASSQDQGSSYEQYF.